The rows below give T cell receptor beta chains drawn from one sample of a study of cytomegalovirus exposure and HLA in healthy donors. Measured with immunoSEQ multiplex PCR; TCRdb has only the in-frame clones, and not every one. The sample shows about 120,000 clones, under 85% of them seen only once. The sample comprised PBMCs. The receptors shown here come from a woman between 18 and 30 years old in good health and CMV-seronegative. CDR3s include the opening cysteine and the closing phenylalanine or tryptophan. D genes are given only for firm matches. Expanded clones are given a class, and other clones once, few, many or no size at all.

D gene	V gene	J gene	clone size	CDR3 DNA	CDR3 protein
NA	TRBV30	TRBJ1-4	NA	TGTGCCTGGAGTCAGGACTCGGGTGTTAATGAAAAACTGTTTTTT	CAWSQDSGVNEKLFF
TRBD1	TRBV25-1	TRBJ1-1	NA	TGTGCCAGCATCCGACAGGGGCCGAACACTGAAGCTTTCTTT	CASIRQGPNTEAFF
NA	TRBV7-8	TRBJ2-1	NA	TGTGCCAGCAGCTTAGTTTCAGCAGGATCCGGTTACAATGAGCAGTTCTTC	CASSLVSAGSGYNEQFF
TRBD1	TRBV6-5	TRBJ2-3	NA	TGTGCCAGCTCCCGGGACAGGGTAGCAGATACGCAGTATTTT	CASSRDRVADTQYF
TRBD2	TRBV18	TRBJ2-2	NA	TGTGCCAGCTCACCGACCGGACTAGTCCCCGGGGAGCTGTTTTTT	CASSPTGLVPGELFF
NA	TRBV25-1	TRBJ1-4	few	TGTGCCAGCAGTAGGGGGGGCTCTAATGAAAAACTGTTTTTT	CASSRGGSNEKLFF
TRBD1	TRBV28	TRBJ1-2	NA	TGTGCCAGCAGTAGACAGGGGACGAACTATGGCTACACCTTC	CASSRQGTNYGYTF
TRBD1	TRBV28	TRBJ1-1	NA	TGTGCCAGCAGTTTATCCCGTAGGACAGGCACTGAAGCTTTCTTT	CASSLSRRTGTEAFF
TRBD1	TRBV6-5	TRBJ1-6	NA	TGTGCCAGCTGTTGGGACAGGGAGTGGCGTAATTCACCCCTCCACTTT	CASCWDREWRNSPLHF
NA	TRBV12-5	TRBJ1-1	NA	TGTGCTAGTGGTTTGGTAGTAGGGGAGGGCACTGAAGCTTTCTTT	CASGLVVGEGTEAFF
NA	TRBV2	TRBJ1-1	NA	TGTGCCAGCAGCGCGACAGGTTCTATGAACACTGAAGCTTTCTTT	CASSATGSMNTEAFF
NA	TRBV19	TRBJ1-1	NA	TGTGCCAGTAGTACCAGAGGACAGTTATCCACTGAAGCTTTCTTT	CASSTRGQLSTEAFF
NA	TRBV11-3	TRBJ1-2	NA	TGTGCCAGCAGCCTCAGAGAGGGGGATGGCTACACCTTC	CASSLREGDGYTF
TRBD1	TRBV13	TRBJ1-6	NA	TGTGCCAGCAGCCGTACAGGGGATGGCACCTATAATTCACCCCTCCACTTT	CASSRTGDGTYNSPLHF
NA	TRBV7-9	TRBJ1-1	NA	TGTGCCAGCAGCTTCCCCGGGGATTACACTGAAGCTTTCTTT	CASSFPGDYTEAFF
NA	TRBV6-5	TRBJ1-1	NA	TGTGCCACCCAGGGGTGGAACACTGAAGCTTTCTTT	CATQGWNTEAFF
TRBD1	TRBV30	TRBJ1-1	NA	TGTGCCTGGAACAGGGGGCCGGTCACTGAAGCTTTCTTT	CAWNRGPVTEAFF
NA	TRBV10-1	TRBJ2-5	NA	TGCGCCAGCCAAGAATGGGGAGGAGAGACCCAGTACTTC	CASQEWGGETQYF
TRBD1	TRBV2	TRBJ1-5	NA	TGTGCCAGCAGTAGGGACAGGGGCACTAATAGCAATCAGCCCCAGCATTTT	CASSRDRGTNSNQPQHF
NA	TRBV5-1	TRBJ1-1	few	TGCGCCAGCAGCTCGCCTGGAACCGGGATTGAAGCTTTCTTT	CASSSPGTGIEAFF
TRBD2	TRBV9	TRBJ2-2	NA	TGTGCCAGCAGCGGTGGACTAGCGGACGGGGAGCTGTTTTTT	CASSGGLADGELFF
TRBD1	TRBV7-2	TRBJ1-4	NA	TGTGCCAGCAGCGTCCCGGGACAGTCAACTAATGAAAAACTGTTTTTT	CASSVPGQSTNEKLFF
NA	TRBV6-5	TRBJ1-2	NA	TGTGCCAGCAGTCCCGGGGGACGGTTCGTCTATGGCTACACCTTC	CASSPGGRFVYGYTF
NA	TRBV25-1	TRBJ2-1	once	TGTGCCAGCGCCCCAAGGGGTCCCTCCTACAATGAGCAGTTCTTC	CASAPRGPSYNEQFF
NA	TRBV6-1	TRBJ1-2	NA	TGTGCCAGCATTATTGTAGCGGCGAACTATGGCTACACCTTC	CASIIVAANYGYTF
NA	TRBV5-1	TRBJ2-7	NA	TGCGCCAGCAGCCTCCCCGGTCCTCACGCCGAGCAGTACTTC	CASSLPGPHAEQYF
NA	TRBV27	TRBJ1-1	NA	TGTGCCAGCAGTTTAGCAGGGCTGAACACTGAAGCTTTCTTT	CASSLAGLNTEAFF
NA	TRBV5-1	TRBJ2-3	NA	TGCGCCAGCAGCTTGGACCTTACAGCCTCAGATACGCAGTATTTT	CASSLDLTASDTQYF
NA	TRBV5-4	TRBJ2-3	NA	TGTGCCAGCAGCTTCCTCGATACGCAGTATTTT	CASSFLDTQYF
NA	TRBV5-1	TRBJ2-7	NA	TGCGCCAGCAGCTTGCTTCGCGGCCTCGAGCAGTACTTC	CASSLLRGLEQYF
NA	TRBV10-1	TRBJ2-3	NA	TGCGCCAGCAGTGAGTCAACCGGGGGGCTAAACACAGATACGCAGTATTTT	CASSESTGGLNTDTQYF
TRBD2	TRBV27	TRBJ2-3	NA	TGTGCCAGCAGTTCTGTGGGTAGCGGGGTGACATCTAGCACAGATACGCAGTATTTT	CASSSVGSGVTSSTDTQYF
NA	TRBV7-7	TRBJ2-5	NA	TGTGCTAGCAGCCTAAGTCGGAGAGCGGAAGAGACCCAGTACTTC	CASSLSRRAEETQYF
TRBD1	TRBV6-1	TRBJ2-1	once	TGTGCCAGCAGTGAACGGGACAGGGGGCACGATGAGCAGTTCTTC	CASSERDRGHDEQFF
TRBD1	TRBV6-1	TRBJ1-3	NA	TGTGCCAGCAGTGTTCACAGGGGAGACGGAAACACCATATATTTT	CASSVHRGDGNTIYF
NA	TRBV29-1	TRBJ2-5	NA	TGCAGCGTTGAGGAGGTATTTTGGGGAGAGACCCAGTACTTC	CSVEEVFWGETQYF
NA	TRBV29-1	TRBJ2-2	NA	TGCAGCGTTGAAGTGGGCGCGAACACCGGGGAGCTGTTTTTT	CSVEVGANTGELFF
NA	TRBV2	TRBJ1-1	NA	TGTGCCAGCTGTCCCGACACCCGAAGCACTGAAGCTTTCTTT	CASCPDTRSTEAFF